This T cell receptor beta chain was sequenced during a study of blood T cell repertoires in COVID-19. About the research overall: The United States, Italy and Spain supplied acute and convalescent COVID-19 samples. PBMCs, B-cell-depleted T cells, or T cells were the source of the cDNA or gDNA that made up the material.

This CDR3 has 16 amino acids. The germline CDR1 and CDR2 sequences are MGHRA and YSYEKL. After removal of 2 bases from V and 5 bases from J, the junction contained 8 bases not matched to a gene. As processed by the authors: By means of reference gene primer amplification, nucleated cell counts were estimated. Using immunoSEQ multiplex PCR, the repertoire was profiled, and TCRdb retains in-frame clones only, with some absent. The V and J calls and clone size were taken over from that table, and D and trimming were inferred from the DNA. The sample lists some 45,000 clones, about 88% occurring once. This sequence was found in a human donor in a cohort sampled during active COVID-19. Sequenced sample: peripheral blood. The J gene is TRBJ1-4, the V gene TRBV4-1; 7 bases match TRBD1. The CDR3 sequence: CASSQLPGQRNEKLFF. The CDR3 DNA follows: TGCGCCAGCAGCCAATTGCCGGGACAGCGAAATGAAAAACTGTTTTTT.